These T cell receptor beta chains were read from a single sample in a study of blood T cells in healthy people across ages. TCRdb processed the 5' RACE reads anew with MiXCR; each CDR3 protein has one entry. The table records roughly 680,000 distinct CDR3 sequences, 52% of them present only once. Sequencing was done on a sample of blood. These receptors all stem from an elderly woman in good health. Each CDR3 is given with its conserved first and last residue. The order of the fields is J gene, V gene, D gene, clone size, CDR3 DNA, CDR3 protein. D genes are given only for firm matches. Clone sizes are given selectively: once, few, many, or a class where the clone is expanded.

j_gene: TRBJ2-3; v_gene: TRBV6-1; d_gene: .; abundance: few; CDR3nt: TGTGCCAGCAGTGAGGTCAGCTCGCAGTATTTT; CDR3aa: CASSEVSSQYF
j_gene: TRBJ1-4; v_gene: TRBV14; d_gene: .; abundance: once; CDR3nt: TGTGCCAGCAGCCATCTCGGGAGTAATGAAAAACTGTTTTTT; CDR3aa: CASSHLGSNEKLFF
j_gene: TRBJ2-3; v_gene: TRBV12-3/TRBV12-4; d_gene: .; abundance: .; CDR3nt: TGTGCCAGCAGTTTTCGGACCAAAATAAGCACAGATACGCAGTATTTT; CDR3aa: CASSFRTKISTDTQYF
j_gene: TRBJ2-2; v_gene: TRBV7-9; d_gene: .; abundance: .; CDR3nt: TGTGCCAGCAGCTCGACCTCCGGGGGAGGCACCGGGGAGCTGTTTTTT; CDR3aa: CASSSTSGGGTGELFF
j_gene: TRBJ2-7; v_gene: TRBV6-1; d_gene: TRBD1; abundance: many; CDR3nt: TGTGCCAGCAGTGAACCGGGACAGCGAACCTACGAGCAGTACTTC; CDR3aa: CASSEPGQRTYEQYF
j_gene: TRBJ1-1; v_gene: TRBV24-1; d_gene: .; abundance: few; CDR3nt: TGTGCCACCACCTTTGGGCCTGGGGCTGAAGCTTTCTTT; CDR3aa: CATTFGPGAEAFF
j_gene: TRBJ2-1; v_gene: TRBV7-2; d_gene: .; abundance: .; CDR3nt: TGTGCCAGCCGCATCGGCGGCTCCTACAATGAGCAGTTCTTC; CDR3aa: CASRIGGSYNEQFF
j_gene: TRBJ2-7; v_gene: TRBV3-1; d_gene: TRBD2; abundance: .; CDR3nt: TGTGCCAGCAGCCACTCGACTAGCGGGGCTTACGAGCAGTACTTC; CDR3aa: CASSHSTSGAYEQYF
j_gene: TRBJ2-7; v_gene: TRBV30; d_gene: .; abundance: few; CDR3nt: TGTGCCTGGGGGACCTACTACGAGCAGTACTTC; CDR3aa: CAWGTYYEQYF
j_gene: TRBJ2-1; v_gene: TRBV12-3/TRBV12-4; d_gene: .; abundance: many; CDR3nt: TGTGCCAGCGGCACCCGGACCAGATACAATGAGCAGTTCTTC; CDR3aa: CASGTRTRYNEQFF
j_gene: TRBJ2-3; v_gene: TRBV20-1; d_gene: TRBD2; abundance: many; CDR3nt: TGCAGTGCCAAGATACCTAGCGGGGATGTTACGCAGTATTTT; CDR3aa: CSAKIPSGDVTQYF
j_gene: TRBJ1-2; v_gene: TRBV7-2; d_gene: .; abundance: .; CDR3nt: TGTGCCAGCGGCCCGGGGCGGGGGTGTGGCTACACCTTC; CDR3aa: CASGPGRGCGYTF
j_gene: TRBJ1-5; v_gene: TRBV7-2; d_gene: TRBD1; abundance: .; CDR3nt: TGTGCCAGCAGCTCTGGGACAGTTAATCAGCCCCAGCATTTT; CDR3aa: CASSSGTVNQPQHF
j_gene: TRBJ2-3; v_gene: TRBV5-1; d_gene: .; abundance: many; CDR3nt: TGCGCCAGCAGCTTGGCGCGACAGTCGAGCACAGATACGCAGTATTTT; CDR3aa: CASSLARQSSTDTQYF
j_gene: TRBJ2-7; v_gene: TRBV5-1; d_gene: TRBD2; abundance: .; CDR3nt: TGCGCCAGCAGCTTGGACCGACTAGCGGGAGTCAGTGGGGAGTACGAGCAGTACTTC; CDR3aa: CASSLDRLAGVSGEYEQYF
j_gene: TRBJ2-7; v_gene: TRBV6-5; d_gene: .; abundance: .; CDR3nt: TGTGCCAGCAGTTACTCGGCAGGGCGGTCCTACGAGCAGTACTTC; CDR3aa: CASSYSAGRSYEQYF
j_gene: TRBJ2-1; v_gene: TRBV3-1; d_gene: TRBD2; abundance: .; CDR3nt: TGTGCCAGCAGCCGGGATAGCGGGAGGAAAGTTGCGTTCTTC; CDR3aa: CASSRDSGRKVAFF
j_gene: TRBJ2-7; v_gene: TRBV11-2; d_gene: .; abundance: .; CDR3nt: TGTGCCAGCAGCTTAGATTTGGATCTGAGGGGGGCGGGTTACGAGCAGTACTTC; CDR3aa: CASSLDLDLRGAGYEQYF
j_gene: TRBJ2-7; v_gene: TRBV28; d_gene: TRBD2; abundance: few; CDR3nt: TGTGCCAGTTATAGCGGGGGGACCTCCTACGAGCAGTACTTC; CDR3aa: CASYSGGTSYEQYF
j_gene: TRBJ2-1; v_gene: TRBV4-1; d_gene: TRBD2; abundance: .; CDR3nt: TGCGCCAGTAGAGGGACTAGCGGGGCCGATGAGCAGTTCTTC; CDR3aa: CASRGTSGADEQFF
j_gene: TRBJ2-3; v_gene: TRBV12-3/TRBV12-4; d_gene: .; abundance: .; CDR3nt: TGTGCCAGCAGTTTTTGGAATGCCACGCAGTATTTT; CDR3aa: CASSFWNATQYF
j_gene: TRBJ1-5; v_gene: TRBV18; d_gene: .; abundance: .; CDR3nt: TGTGCCAGCGCACCGGCAGTGGAGCAGCCCCAGCATTTT; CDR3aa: CASAPAVEQPQHF